This T cell receptor beta chain was sequenced for a study of blood T cell repertoires in COVID-19. Overall study context: Both acute and convalescent COVID-19 samples were obtained from the United States, Italy and Spain.

The CDR3 spans 20 residues. The trim removed 2 bases at V and 3 bases at J, leaving 18 bases unmatched. The germline V gene encodes CDR1 WSHSY and CDR2 SAAADI. The data were produced by immunoSEQ multiplex PCR, yet TCRdb's version contains in-frame clones alone and is incomplete. The sample lists approximately 40,000 clones, 90% seen once, with more than 5.5% in the top ten. Sequencing input: peripheral blood. The chain recombines TRBV10-2 with TRBJ2-5; 10 nucleotides agree with TRBD2. The source is a human donor in a cohort sampled during active COVID-19. CDR3 residues: CASSELRLQRGGLTKETQYF. The CDR3 nucleotides are TGCGCCAGCAGTGAGCTAAGACTCCAGCGGGGGGGCCTCACCAAAGAGACCCAGTACTTC.